The 30 T cell receptor beta chains below come from one sample, sequenced in a study of blood T cell repertoires in COVID-19. TCRdb's table, derived via immunoSEQ multiplex PCR, lists solely in-frame clones and lacks some. The sample consists of fewer than 40,000 clones, roughly nine tenths of them appearing once. The sequenced sample was peripheral blood. The receptors originated from a human donor with active COVID-19. The donor label of this sample is uncertain.

V usage is TRBV7-9 and J usage is TRBJ2-3; 12 bases agree with TRBD2. CDR1 is SEHNR and CDR2 is FQNEAQ in the germline V gene (reference sequence). V lost 6 bases to trimming and J lost 1 base; unmatched junction nucleotides: 2. This CDR3 spans 15 amino acids. CDR3 in amino acids: CASSPSGGGTDTQYF. For the CDR3, the DNA is TGTGCCAGCAGTCCTAGCGGGGGGGGCACAGATACGCAGTATTTT.

The chain combines TRBV25-1 with TRBJ2-7; 9 bases are a match to TRBD1. CDR1 MGHDK and CDR2 SYGVNS come from the germline V gene. The V gene end was trimmed by 6 bases and the J gene end by 11 bases; junction bases not matched to a gene: 8. This CDR3 comprises 12 residues. This chain's CDR3 is CASSGLGQGKYF. CDR3 coding DNA: TGTGCCAGCAGCGGTCTCGGACAGGGGAAGTACTTC.

The J gene is TRBJ2-2, the V gene TRBV19, with D hard to call. Per germline, CDR1 LNHDA and CDR2 SQIVND (reference sequence). The CDR3 is made up of 16 amino acids. The ends were cut back, 6 bases at V and 3 bases at J, with 17 bases in the middle. The CDR3 sequence: CASSQWARHYTGELFF. The CDR3 DNA reads as TGTGCCAGTAGCCAATGGGCTCGGCACTACACCGGGGAGCTGTTTTTT.

This clone appeared once. The chain joins TRBV15 to TRBJ1-2; D not certain. The V gene's germline CDR1 is LNHNV and CDR2 YYDKDF (reference sequence). V was cut by 0 bases and J by 8 bases, with 16 bases left in between. The CDR3 runs to 15 residues. The CDR3 DNA is TGTGCCACCAGCAGAGATCCCTCAGGAGCGGGAGGCTACACCTTC. This encodes CATSRDPSGAGGYTF.

This chain connects TRBV7-9 to TRBJ1-6, with a possible D match to TRBD1 (6 bases). With 2 bases removed from V and 11 bases from J, the gap between germline ends came to 19 bases. Germline V gene data show CDR1 as SEHNR and CDR2 as FQNEAQ (reference sequence). The CDR3 has 16 amino acids. CDR3: CASSLPTLGQNAPLHF. The CDR3 nucleotides are TGTGCCAGCAGCTTACCGACCCTCGGACAGAACGCACCCCTCCACTTT.

V gene TRBV5-1 combines with J gene TRBJ1-4; the D is unclear. The V end lost 0 bases, the J end lost 12 bases, and 12 bases lay between the germline ends. The CDR3 loop spans 13 amino acids. Germline assignment: CDR1 SGHRS and CDR2 YFSETQ. DNA for the CDR3: TGCGCCAGCAGCTTGGGGGAGGGAAAGGAACTGTTTTTT. Translation: CASSLGEGKELFF.

The CDR3 protein is CASSLIPGTGASYEQYF. For the CDR3, the DNA is TGTGCCAGCAGCTTAATACCCGGGACAGGGGCTTCCTACGAGCAGTACTTC. V is TRBV11-2 and J is TRBJ2-7, with 10 bases identical to TRBD1. The CDR3 is 17 amino acids. The V segment lost 2 bases and the J segment 1 base; nucleotides outside the gene matches: 8. Germline V gene sequence: CDR1 SGHAT, CDR2 FQNNGV.

The chain uses TRBV28 and TRBJ1-6; D ambiguous. The CDR3 has 14 amino acids. Deletions cut 6 bases from V and 6 bases from J, with 12 bases between. Germline V gene lookup returns CDR1 MDHEN and CDR2 SYDVKM. CDR3 amino acids: CASRSGRANSPLHF. CDR3 coding DNA: TGTGCCAGCAGGTCTGGGAGGGCTAATTCACCCCTCCACTTT.

The gene calls are TRBV28 and TRBJ1-6; tentative D call: TRBD1 (6 bases). Trimming cost V 7 bases and J 4 bases, with 8 bases left between them. Germline assignment: CDR1 MDHEN and CDR2 SYDVKM. The CDR3 has 13 amino acids. CDR3 region: CASIGQYNSPLHF. As DNA, the CDR3 is TGTGCCAGCATCGGACAGTATAATTCACCCCTCCACTTT.

This clone was observed once. The gene calls are TRBV10-2 and TRBJ1-2; no firm D call. CDR1 and CDR2 from the germline V gene are WSHSY and SAAADI. Trimming took off 3 bases at V and 4 bases at J, with 6 bases between the two ends. The CDR3 has 12 amino acids. CDR3 protein: CASSDSVYGYTF. CDR3 sequence (DNA): TGCGCCAGCAGTGATTCGGTCTATGGCTACACCTTC.

This chain links TRBV7-2 with TRBJ2-3; 9 bases agree with TRBD1. The CDR3 covers 16 residues. Germline V gene data show CDR1 as SGHTA and CDR2 as FQGNSA. V lost 1 base, J lost 4 bases, and 6 bases stayed unmatched. Here the CDR3 reads CASSLDGTGRSDTQYF. The CDR3 DNA follows: TGTGCCAGCAGCTTAGATGGGACAGGGAGGTCAGATACGCAGTATTTT.

The J gene is TRBJ2-2, the V gene TRBV4-3; 8 bases are a match to TRBD2. The germline CDR1 and CDR2 sequences are LGHNA and YSLEER. The CDR3 is 18 amino acids. The V and J ends lost 0 bases and 1 base, in that order; junction bases with no gene match: 7. The chain's CDR3 is CASSQEALLAVNTGELFF. The CDR3 nucleotides read TGCGCCAGCAGCCAAGAGGCTTTACTAGCGGTGAACACCGGGGAGCTGTTTTTT.

The V gene is TRBV5-4, the J gene TRBJ2-7; TRBD1 agrees at 12 bases. V lost 3 bases and J lost 8; bases outside the gene matches: 12. Germline loops: CDR1 SGHNT, CDR2 YYREEE (reference sequence). This CDR3 region has 16 residues. The CDR3 here is CASSSTPGQGAYQQYF. The CDR3 DNA reads as TGTGCCAGCAGCTCCACGCCGGGACAGGGGGCGTACCAGCAGTACTTC.

The CDR3 region is CASSSQGALDYGYTF. As DNA, the CDR3 is TGTGCCAGCAGTTCACAGGGGGCGTTAGACTATGGCTACACCTTC. The rearrangement uses TRBV28 and TRBJ1-2, with 9 bases identical to TRBD1. J gave up 3 bases and V 4 bases, and 6 bases lay outside the gene matches. The germline V gene has CDR1 MDHEN and CDR2 SYDVKM. This CDR3 spans 15 amino acids.

The rearrangement uses TRBV7-9 and TRBJ1-1; D is perhaps TRBD1 (6 bases). The CDR3 spans 13 residues. Germline CDR1 SEHNR, CDR2 FQNEAQ (reference sequence). V was trimmed by 1 base and J by 8 bases, leaving 11 bases between them. The CDR3 DNA reads as TGTGCCAGCAGCTTAGAACAGGGCGCGGAAGCTTTCTTT. Residues: CASSLEQGAEAFF.

V gene TRBV6-1 combines with J gene TRBJ2-3; 10 bases match TRBD2. The ends lost 7 bases at V and 6 bases at J; junction bases unmatched: 4. This CDR3 is built from 13 residues. Germline assignment: CDR1 MNHNS and CDR2 SASEGT. The CDR3 bases are TGTGCCAGCACTAGCGGGGGAAGGGATACGCAGTATTTT. Residues: CASTSGGRDTQYF.

This clone was counted a single time. This sequence joins TRBV12-3 or TRBV12-4 and TRBJ1-3; D unclear. The CDR3 totals 12 residues. V dropped 6 bases and J dropped 2 bases, with 5 bases sitting between them. CDR3 in amino acids: CASSLPGNTIYF. The CDR3 region has the DNA TGTGCCAGCAGCCTCCCTGGAAACACCATATATTTT.

J is TRBJ1-1 and V is TRBV25-1, with 8 bases fitting TRBD1. V was clipped by 6 bases and J by 1 base; unmatched bases: 4. CDR1 is MGHDK, CDR2 SYGVNS, per germline. CDR3 length: 14 residues. CDR3 nucleotide sequence: TGTGCCAGCAGGCCACAGGGGGAGAACACTGAAGCTTTCTTT. Translated: CASRPQGENTEAFF.

The chain recombines TRBV19 with TRBJ1-6; no clear D. Trimming removed 0 bases at V and 5 bases at J, with 14 bases between. Looked up from germline, CDR1 is LNHDA and CDR2 is SQIVND (reference sequence). The CDR3 spans 17 residues. The CDR3 coding sequence is TGTGCCAGTAGTATAGATCACTGGACTAGGGATAATTCACCCCTCCACTTT. It encodes CASSIDHWTRDNSPLHF.

This sequence joins TRBV4-3 and TRBJ2-3; no firm D call. Between the trimmed V and J ends, which lost 1 base and 2 bases, there was a span of 7 bases. This CDR3 contains 14 residues. Germline V gene data show CDR1 as LGHNA and CDR2 as YSLEER. CDR3 loop: CASSQGGHTDTQYF. CDR3 DNA: TGCGCCAGCAGCCAAGGAGGCCACACAGATACGCAGTATTTT.

The chain combines TRBV27 with TRBJ2-3, with 8 nucleotides matching TRBD2. V shed 5 bases and J 1 base; nucleotides not matched to a gene: 8. The CDR3 contains 16 residues. Germline values: CDR1 MNHEY, CDR2 SMNVEV (reference sequence). Here the CDR3 DNA reads TGTGCCAGCAGTCCCCTAGCGGGTCTGCGCACAGATACGCAGTATTTT. This sequence encodes CASSPLAGLRTDTQYF.

The rearrangement links TRBV19 to TRBJ2-5, with D possibly TRBD1 on 6 matching bases. Trimming cost V 5 bases and J 5 bases, with 18 bases left between them. Germline loops: CDR1 LNHDA, CDR2 SQIVND (reference sequence). CDR3 size: 15 residues. This chain's CDR3 is CASSVIGTTSETQYF. As DNA, the CDR3 is TGTGCCAGTAGTGTAATAGGGACAACCTCGGAGACCCAGTACTTC.

In this sample, this clone turned up once. The chain links TRBV5-4 to TRBJ2-3, with TRBD2 matching 9 bases. Germline-derived CDR1 and CDR2 are SGHNT and YYREEE (reference sequence). Trimming removed 0 bases from V and 4 bases from J; junction bases left unmatched: 3. The CDR3 spans 15 residues. The CDR3 sequence: CASSLGGGASDTQYF. The DNA of the CDR3 is TGTGCCAGCAGCTTGGGCGGGGGGGCATCAGATACGCAGTATTTT.

V gene TRBV18 combines with J gene TRBJ2-2, with D hard to call. This CDR3 contains 14 residues. The germline V gene encodes CDR1 KGHSH and CDR2 LQKENI. Trimming shortened V by 5 bases and J by 7 bases, and 14 bases separated the two germline ends. CDR3 amino acids: CASSSSTRSGELFF. In DNA, the CDR3 is TGTGCCAGCTCATCATCCACCAGAAGCGGGGAGCTGTTTTTT.

V usage is TRBV9 and J usage is TRBJ2-7; tentatively, D is TRBD1 (6 bases). The CDR3 has 16 residues. Trimming removed 0 bases at V and 2 bases at J, with 15 bases between. Germline CDR1 is SGDLS and CDR2 is YYNGEE. The CDR3 reads CASSVGGLTGTYEQYF. The CDR3 region has the DNA TGTGCCAGCAGCGTAGGGGGCTTGACAGGTACCTACGAGCAGTACTTC.

The V gene is TRBV7-9, the J gene TRBJ2-1, with 9 bases lining up with TRBD1. CDR1 and CDR2 (germline): SEHNR, FQNEAQ (reference sequence). The CDR3 has 15 residues. The V segment lost 5 bases and the J segment 2 bases; nucleotides outside the gene matches: 4. The CDR3 loop is CASSARQGAYNEQFF. The CDR3 DNA reads as TGTGCCAGCAGCGCCCGACAGGGGGCCTACAATGAGCAGTTCTTC.

This chain links TRBV11-2 with TRBJ2-1; 8 bases are a match to TRBD1. After removal of 4 bases from V and 6 bases from J, the junction contained 11 bases not matched to a gene. Germline lookup yields CDR1 SGHAT and CDR2 FQNNGV. This CDR3 spans 16 amino acids. The CDR3 nucleotides read TGTGCCAGCAGCTCACCGCTGGGACAGGCGCTCAATGAGCAGTTCTTC. Translated, it gives CASSSPLGQALNEQFF.

This chain joins TRBV3-1 (or the pseudogene TRBV3-2) and TRBJ2-2; 11 nucleotides agree with TRBD2. The CDR3 is made up of 16 amino acids. Trimming removed 4 bases from V and 5 bases from J; junction bases left unmatched: 6. Per the germline V gene, CDR1 is LGHDT and CDR2 is YNNKEL (reference sequence). The CDR3 loop is CASSPLAGGRTGELFF. In DNA, the CDR3 is TGTGCCAGCAGCCCCTTAGCGGGAGGGCGAACCGGGGAGCTGTTTTTT.

By share of the sample, this clone is medium-sized. V is TRBV28 and J is TRBJ2-7; D ambiguous. Trimming stripped 2 bases from V and 2 bases from J, with 16 bases between. Germline V gene lookup returns CDR1 MDHEN and CDR2 SYDVKM. CDR3 length: 16 residues. CDR3 region: CASSLAPADNTYEQYF. CDR3 DNA: TGTGCCAGCAGTTTAGCCCCCGCCGACAACACCTACGAGCAGTACTTC.

This rearrangement joins TRBV7-3 to TRBJ2-3; 11 nucleotides agree with TRBD2. The CDR3 is 19 amino acids. Germline V gene sequence: CDR1 SGHTA, CDR2 FQGTGA. V was pared by 5 bases and J by 2 bases, with 15 bases of the junction left unmatched. The chain's CDR3 is CASSPRLAGGPQDTDTQYF. As DNA, the CDR3 is TGTGCCAGCAGCCCCAGATTAGCGGGGGGGCCCCAAGACACAGATACGCAGTATTTT.